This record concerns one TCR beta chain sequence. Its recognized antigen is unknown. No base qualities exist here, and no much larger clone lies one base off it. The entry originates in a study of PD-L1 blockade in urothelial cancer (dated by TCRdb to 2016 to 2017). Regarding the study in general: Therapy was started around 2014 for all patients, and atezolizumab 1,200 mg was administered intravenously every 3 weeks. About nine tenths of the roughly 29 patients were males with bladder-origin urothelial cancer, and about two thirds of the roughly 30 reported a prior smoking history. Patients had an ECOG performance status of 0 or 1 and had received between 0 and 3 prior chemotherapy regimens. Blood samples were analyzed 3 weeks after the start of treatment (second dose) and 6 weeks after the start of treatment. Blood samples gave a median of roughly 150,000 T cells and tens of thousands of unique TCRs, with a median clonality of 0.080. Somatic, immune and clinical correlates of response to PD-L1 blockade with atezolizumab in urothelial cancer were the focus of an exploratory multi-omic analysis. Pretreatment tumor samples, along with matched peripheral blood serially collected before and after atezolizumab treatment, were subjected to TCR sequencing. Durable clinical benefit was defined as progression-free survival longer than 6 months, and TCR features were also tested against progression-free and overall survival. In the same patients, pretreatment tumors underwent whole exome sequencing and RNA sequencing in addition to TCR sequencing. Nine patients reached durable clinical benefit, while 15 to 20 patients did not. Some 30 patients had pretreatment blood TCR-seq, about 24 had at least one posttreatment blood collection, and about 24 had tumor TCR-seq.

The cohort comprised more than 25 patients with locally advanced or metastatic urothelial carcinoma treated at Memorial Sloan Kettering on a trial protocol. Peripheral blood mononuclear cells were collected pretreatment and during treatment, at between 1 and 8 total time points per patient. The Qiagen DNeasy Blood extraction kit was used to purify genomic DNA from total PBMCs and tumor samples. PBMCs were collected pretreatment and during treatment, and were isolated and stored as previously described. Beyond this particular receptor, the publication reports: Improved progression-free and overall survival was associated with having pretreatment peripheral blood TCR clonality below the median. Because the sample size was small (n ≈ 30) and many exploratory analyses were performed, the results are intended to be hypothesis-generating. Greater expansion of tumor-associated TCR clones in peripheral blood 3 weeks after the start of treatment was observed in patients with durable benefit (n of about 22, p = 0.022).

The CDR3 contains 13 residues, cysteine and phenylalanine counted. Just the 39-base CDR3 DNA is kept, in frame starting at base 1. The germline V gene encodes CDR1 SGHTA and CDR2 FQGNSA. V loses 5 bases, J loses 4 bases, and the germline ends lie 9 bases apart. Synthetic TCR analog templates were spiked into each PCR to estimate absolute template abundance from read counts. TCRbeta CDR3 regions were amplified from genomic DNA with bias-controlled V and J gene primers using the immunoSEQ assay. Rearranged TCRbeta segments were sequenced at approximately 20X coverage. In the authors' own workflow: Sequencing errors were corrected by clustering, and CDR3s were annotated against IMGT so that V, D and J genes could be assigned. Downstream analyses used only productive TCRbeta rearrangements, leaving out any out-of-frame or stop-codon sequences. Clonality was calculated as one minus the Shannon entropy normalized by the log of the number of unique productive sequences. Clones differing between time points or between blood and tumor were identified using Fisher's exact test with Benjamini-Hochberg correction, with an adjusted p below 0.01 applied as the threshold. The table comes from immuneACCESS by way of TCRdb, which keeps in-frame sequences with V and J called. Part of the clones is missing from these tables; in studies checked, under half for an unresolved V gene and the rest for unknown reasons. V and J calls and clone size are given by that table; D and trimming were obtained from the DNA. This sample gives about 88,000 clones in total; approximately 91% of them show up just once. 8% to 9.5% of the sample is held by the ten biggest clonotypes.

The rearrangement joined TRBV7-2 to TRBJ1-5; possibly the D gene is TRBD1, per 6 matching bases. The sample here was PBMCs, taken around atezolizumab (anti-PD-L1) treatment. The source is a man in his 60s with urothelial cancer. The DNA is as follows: TGTGCCAGCAGCCCAGGACAGAATCAGCCCCAGCATTTT. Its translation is CASSPGQNQPQHF.